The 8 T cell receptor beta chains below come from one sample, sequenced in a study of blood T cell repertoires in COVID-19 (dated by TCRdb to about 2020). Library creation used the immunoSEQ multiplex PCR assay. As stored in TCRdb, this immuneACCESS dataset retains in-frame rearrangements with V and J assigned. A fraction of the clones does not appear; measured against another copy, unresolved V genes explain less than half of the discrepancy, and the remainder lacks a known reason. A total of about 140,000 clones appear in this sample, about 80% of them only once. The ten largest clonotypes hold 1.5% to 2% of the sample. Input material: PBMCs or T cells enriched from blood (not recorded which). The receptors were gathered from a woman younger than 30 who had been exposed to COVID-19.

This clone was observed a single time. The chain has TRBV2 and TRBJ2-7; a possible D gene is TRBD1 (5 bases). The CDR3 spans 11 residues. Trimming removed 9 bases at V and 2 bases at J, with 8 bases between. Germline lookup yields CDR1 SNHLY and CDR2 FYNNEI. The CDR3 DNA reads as TGTGCCAGACAGGATCCCTACGAGCAGTACTTC. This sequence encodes CARQDPYEQYF.

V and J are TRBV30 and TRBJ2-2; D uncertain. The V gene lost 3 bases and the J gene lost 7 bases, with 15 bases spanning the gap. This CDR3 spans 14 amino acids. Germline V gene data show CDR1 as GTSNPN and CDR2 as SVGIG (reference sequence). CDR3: CAWRPPVRIGELFF. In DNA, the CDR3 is TGTGCCTGGAGGCCCCCCGTGCGGATCGGGGAGCTGTTTTTT.

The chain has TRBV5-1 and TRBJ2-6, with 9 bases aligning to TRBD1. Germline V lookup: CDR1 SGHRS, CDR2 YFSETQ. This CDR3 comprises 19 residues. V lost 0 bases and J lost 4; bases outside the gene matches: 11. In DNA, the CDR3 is TGCGCCAGCAGCTTGGACCGGGACAGGGTCCTCTCCGGGGCCAACGTCCTGACTTTC. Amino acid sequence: CASSLDRDRVLSGANVLTF.

In DNA form, the CDR3 reads TGTGCCAGCAGCTTACGCACCGGGGAGCTGTTTTTT. This codes for CASSLRTGELFF. The chain employs TRBV13 and TRBJ2-2; D ambiguous. The V end lost 2 bases, the J end lost 4 bases, and 2 bases lay between the germline ends. CDR1 is PRHDT, CDR2 FYEKMQ, per germline (reference sequence). The CDR3 length is 12 residues.

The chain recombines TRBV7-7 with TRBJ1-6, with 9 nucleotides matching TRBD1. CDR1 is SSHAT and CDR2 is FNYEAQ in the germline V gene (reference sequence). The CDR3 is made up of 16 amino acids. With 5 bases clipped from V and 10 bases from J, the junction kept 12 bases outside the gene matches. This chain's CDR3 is CASSLGTGPRWSPLHF. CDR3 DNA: TGTGCCAGCAGCCTAGGGACAGGGCCCCGGTGGTCACCCCTCCACTTT.

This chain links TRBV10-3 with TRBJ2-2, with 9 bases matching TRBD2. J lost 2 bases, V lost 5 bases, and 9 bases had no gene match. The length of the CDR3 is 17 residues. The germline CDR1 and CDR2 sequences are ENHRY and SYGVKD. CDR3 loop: CAISISRLAGNTGELFF. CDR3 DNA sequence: TGTGCCATCAGTATAAGTCGCCTAGCGGGAAACACCGGGGAGCTGTTTTTT.

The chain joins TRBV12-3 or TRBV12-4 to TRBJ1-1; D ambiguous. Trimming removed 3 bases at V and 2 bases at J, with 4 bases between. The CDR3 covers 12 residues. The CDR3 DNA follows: TGTGCCAGCAGTTTTTATAACACTGAAGCTTTCTTT. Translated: CASSFYNTEAFF.

In DNA form, the CDR3 reads TGCGCCAGCAGCCGCCGACAGGGTGGAGAGACCCAGTACTTC. Protein sequence: CASSRRQGGETQYF. This chain connects TRBV4-3 to TRBJ2-5, with 7 bases lining up with TRBD1. Germline CDR1 and CDR2: LGHNA and YSLEER. CDR3 length equals 14 residues. Trimming cost V 4 bases and J 4 bases; bases outside gene matches: 6.